The 10 T cell receptor beta chains below all came from one sample that was sequenced in a study of control samples from healthy donors and cancer patients. TCRdb's copy holds only in-frame clones and misses some; the assay was immunoSEQ multiplex PCR. The table records 120,000 or so clones, roughly 87% of them present only once. Material: blood. These receptors were obtained from a man aged 18 to 30 in good health.

The gene calls are TRBV29-1 and TRBJ2-7, with 10 bases aligning to TRBD1. The germline gives CDR1 SQVTM, CDR2 ANQGSEA. V trimming: 6 bases; J trimming: 3 bases; junction bases outside the gene matches: 2. This CDR3 is built from 12 residues. Here the CDR3 reads CSVRTGGYEQYF. CDR3 DNA sequence: TGCAGCGTGCGGACAGGGGGCTACGAGCAGTACTTC.

This chain connects TRBV19 to TRBJ2-3, with D possibly matching TRBD1 (6 bases). From germline, CDR1 is LNHDA and CDR2 SQIVND (reference sequence). The CDR3 has 14 residues. Trimming cost V 4 bases and J 1 base, with 9 bases left between them. In DNA form, the CDR3 reads TGTGCCAGTAGTAGGGGGCTGGGCACAGATACGCAGTATTTT. Amino acid sequence: CASSRGLGTDTQYF.

The CDR3 here is CASSQDGAGVNEQYF. As DNA, the CDR3 is TGCGCCAGCAGCCAAGACGGGGCGGGAGTTAATGAGCAGTACTTC. J is TRBJ2-7 and V is TRBV4-1; 7 bases agree with TRBD2. Per germline, CDR1 MGHRA and CDR2 YSYEKL. V shed 0 bases and J 7 bases; nucleotides not matched to a gene: 9. This CDR3 contains 15 residues.

This clone was counted between two and nine times. The gene calls are TRBV7-8 and TRBJ1-2; TRBD1 is a possible D gene (6 bases). V dropped 2 bases and J dropped 6 bases, with 16 bases sitting between them. Per germline, CDR1 SGHVS and CDR2 FQNEAQ. The CDR3 contains 15 residues. In DNA, the CDR3 is TGTGCCAGCAGCTTACGATCAGGACAGCGAGATGGCTACACCTTC. Protein product: CASSLRSGQRDGYTF.

The chain employs TRBV2 and TRBJ1-5; D gene unclear. Germline V CDR1 and CDR2: SNHLY, FYNNEI. This CDR3 spans 12 amino acids. V lost 7 bases to trimming and J lost 2 bases, with 6 bases between them. For the CDR3, the DNA is TGTGCCAGCACGAGTCGCAATCAGCCCCAGCATTTT. Its translation: CASTSRNQPQHF.

The chain links TRBV18 to TRBJ2-7; TRBD2 matches at 7 bases. Germline V gene sequence: CDR1 KGHSH, CDR2 LQKENI. The J segment lost 0 bases and the V segment lost 2 bases, leaving 4 bases of the junction unmatched. This CDR3 region has 15 residues. CDR3 in amino acids: CASSPSSGHSYEQYF. The CDR3 bases are TGTGCCAGCTCACCATCTAGCGGACACTCCTACGAGCAGTACTTC.

V gene TRBV7-9 combines with J gene TRBJ1-2; 10 bases agree with TRBD1. The CDR3 spans 13 residues. The junction had 7 bases not matched to a gene; V was cut back by 2 bases and J by 13 bases. Germline lookup yields CDR1 SEHNR and CDR2 FQNEAQ (reference sequence). CDR3 nucleotides: TGTGCCAGCAGCTTATGGGACAGGGGAGTTGGCACCTTC. Translated, it gives CASSLWDRGVGTF. Complete variable domain (other parts from reference TRBV7-9 and TRBJ1-2): DTGVSQNPRHKITKRGQNVTFRCDPISEHNRLYWYRQTLGQGPEFLTYFQNEAQLEKSRLLSDRFSAERPKGSFSTLEIQRTEQGDSAMYLCASSLWDRGVGTFGSGTRLTVV.

CDR3 protein: CARKQGWHYGYTF. CDR3 in DNA: TGTGCCAGGAAACAGGGGTGGCACTATGGCTACACCTTC. V and J are TRBV19 and TRBJ1-2; 7 nucleotides match TRBD1. Looked up from germline, CDR1 is LNHDA and CDR2 is SQIVND (reference sequence). The CDR3 runs to 13 residues. The V and J ends lost 9 bases and 3 bases, in that order; junction bases with no gene match: 7.

The J gene is TRBJ2-7, the V gene TRBV18, with a weak D call TRBD1 (6 bases). In germline, CDR1 is KGHSH, CDR2 LQKENI. CDR3 length: 14 amino acids. The V end lost 6 bases, the J end lost 1 base, and 13 bases lay between the germline ends. CDR3: CASSPDRRSYEQYF. CDR3 DNA sequence: TGTGCCAGCTCGCCAGACAGGCGATCCTACGAGCAGTACTTC.

The chain carries TRBV6-1 and TRBJ1-2; D unresolved. This CDR3 has 12 residues. Per the germline V gene, CDR1 is MNHNS and CDR2 is SASEGT. Trimming cost V 3 bases and J 7 bases, with 9 bases left between them. CDR3 sequence (DNA): TGTGCCAGCAGTGAGGGATCGTTTGGCTACACCTTC. Translating it yields CASSEGSFGYTF.